Sequencing of this TCR beta chain was carried out in a study of blood T cell repertoires in COVID-19 (TCRdb year 2020). Describing the broader study: Samples covering the acute and convalescent phases of COVID-19 were provided by collaborators in the United States, Italy and Spain. The prospective study material was composed of cDNA or gDNA derived from T cells, B-cell-depleted T cells, or PBMCs. The dataset comprised deeply sampled blood TCRbeta repertoires from subjects exposed to, actively infected with, or recovered from COVID-19. The repertoires were released in a freely available public database intended as a resource for research on the immune response to SARS-CoV-2. Samples were obtained from the ongoing ImmuneRACE study (first 160 participants) and from approximately 1,200 subjects provided by 6 global collaborators. Sample metadata almost always included a de-identified subject ID, COVID-19 status, age in years and sex. Where available, HLA class I and class II types were obtained from metadata supplied by the sample provider rather than from assay-based typing.

Remarks on this clone: Its antigen is unknown. Base qualities were left out, and no much larger clone turns up one base away.

TCRbeta CDR3 regions were amplified from genomic DNA using the immunoSEQ Assay, a bias-controlled multiplex PCR. In the paper's pipeline: The number of nucleated cells in each sample was estimated by amplification of reference gene primers within the assay. To quantify the absolute abundance of each unique TCRbeta CDR3 rearrangement, sequence reads were collapsed and filtered. For each sample, productive Simpson clonality was calculated as the square root of Simpson's diversity index over productive rearrangements. The immuneACCESS repertoire file appears here via TCRdb, limited to in-frame rearrangements. These files lack a portion of the clones; in checked studies, under half of the deficit traces to unresolved V genes, and the cause of the others is not known. V and J calls plus clone size are reproduced from that table; the DNA served to infer D and trimming. The sample table records 150,000 to 200,000 clones; about 80% of these occur just once. The ten largest clones add up to 22% of the sample.

Points the paper makes about the study in general: How much clinical and demographic metadata was included differed by source and by participant, and the metadata was provided uncurated.

The CDR3 runs 15 amino acids, cysteine and phenylalanine included. Only the CDR3 region is kept as DNA, spanning 45 bases read in frame from base 1. CDR1 and CDR2 (MNHEY, SMNVEV) derive from the germline V gene (reference sequence). V drops 3 bases and J drops 6 bases, leaving 15 bases in between. Each collaborating institution followed its own protocols to collect whole blood in K2EDTA tubes. For TCRbeta analysis, collaborator samples were shipped as frozen whole blood, as isolated PBMCs, or as DNA extracted from either sample type. Material for sequencing was peripheral blood. The chain joins TRBV27 to TRBJ2-1; TRBD2 is a possible D gene, resting on 5 matching bases. The TCR sequence derives from a woman of 80 years or more with acute or convalescent COVID-19. The CDR3 sequence is CASSLRVSTSNEQFF. The DNA sequence follows: TGTGCCAGCAGTTTGAGGGTGTCGACTTCCAATGAGCAGTTCTTC.